Each of the 17 T cell receptor beta chains below was sequenced from the same sample in a study of blood T cell repertoires in COVID-19. This table comes from immunoSEQ multiplex PCR, and its TCRdb copy is limited to in-frame clones, with some not included. The sample lists 140,000 to 150,000 clones, around 89% occurring once. Material: peripheral blood. The receptor source for this set is a man younger than 30 with COVID-19, enrolled during active disease.

The V gene is TRBV30, the J gene TRBJ2-7; no reliable D call. V lost 2 bases and J lost 2, with 4 bases in between. The CDR3 contains 11 residues. Germline V gene sequence: CDR1 GTSNPN, CDR2 SVGIG (reference sequence). The CDR3 protein is CAWSLPYEQYF. CDR3 DNA: TGTGCCTGGAGTCTCCCCTACGAGCAGTACTTC. Looking up the rest from reference TRBV30 and TRBJ2-7 gives the full variable domain: SQTIHQWPATLVQPVGSPLSLECTVEGTSNPNLYWYRQAAGRGLQLLFYSVGIGQISSEVPQNLSASRPQDRQFILSSKKLLLSDSGFYLCAWSLPYEQYFGPGTRLTVT.

The rearrangement joins TRBV6-4 to TRBJ2-7; D uncertain. The CDR3 totals 11 residues. Germline CDR1 is MRHNA and CDR2 is SNTAGT. V shed 7 bases and J shed 0 bases, with 4 bases lying between them. Here the CDR3 DNA reads TGTGCCAGCACCGGCTCCTACGAGCAGTACTTC. Encoded protein: CASTGSYEQYF.

This chain uses TRBV7-2 with TRBJ2-2; 15 positions agree with TRBD2. Unmatched junction bases numbered 7, after V lost 6 bases and J lost 5 bases. This CDR3 has 17 amino acids. From germline, CDR1 is SGHTA and CDR2 FQGNSA. This chain's CDR3 is CASSSGLAGGYTGELFF. The DNA for the CDR3 is TGTGCCAGCAGTTCGGGACTAGCGGGAGGTTATACCGGGGAGCTGTTTTTT.

The rearrangement links TRBV28 to TRBJ2-1; 7 nucleotides match TRBD2. With V trimmed by 6 bases and J by 4 bases, 3 bases remained unmatched. The germline V gene has CDR1 MDHEN and CDR2 SYDVKM. This CDR3 has 13 amino acids. The CDR3 region has the DNA TGTGCCAGCAGGGGAGGGGAGTACAATGAGCAGTTCTTC. Translating it yields CASRGGEYNEQFF.

V is TRBV10-3 and J is TRBJ2-7; 10 nucleotides align to TRBD2. CDR1 ENHRY and CDR2 SYGVKD come from the germline V gene. Trimming cost V 6 bases and J 3 bases; bases outside gene matches: 5. The CDR3 contains 14 residues. The CDR3: CAIRRTSGDYEQYF. In DNA form, the CDR3 reads TGTGCCATCAGACGAACTAGCGGGGACTACGAGCAGTACTTC.

The rearrangement joins TRBV7-6 to TRBJ2-1; TRBD2 agrees at 13 bases. The length of the CDR3 is 17 residues. Trimming removed 5 bases from V and 8 bases from J; junction bases left unmatched: 12. Germline values: CDR1 SGHVS, CDR2 FNYEAQ. The CDR3 nucleotides are TGTGCCAGCAGCCTCCCCAAACTAGCGGGAGGGCCGGATGAGCAGTTCTTC. It is translated as CASSLPKLAGGPDEQFF.

The V and J genes are TRBV11-2 and TRBJ2-3, with 9 positions matching TRBD1. CDR1 and CDR2 from the germline V gene are SGHAT and FQNNGV. V shed 1 base, J shed 6 bases, and the junction held 2 bases outside the gene matches. The CDR3 runs to 14 residues. The CDR3 protein is CASSLGTGADTQYF. Here the CDR3 DNA reads TGTGCCAGCAGCTTAGGGACAGGGGCCGATACGCAGTATTTT. Full variable domain (rest looked up from reference TRBV11-2 and TRBJ2-3): EAGVAQSPRYKIIEKRQSVAFWCNPISGHATLYWYQQILGQGPKLLIQFQNNGVVDDSQLPKDRFSAERLKGVDSTLKIQPAKLEDSAVYLCASSLGTGADTQYFGPGTRLTVL.

The chain carries TRBV9 and TRBJ1-2; no reliable D call. Between the trimmed V and J ends, which lost 0 bases and 4 bases, there was a span of 10 bases. Germline lookup yields CDR1 SGDLS and CDR2 YYNGEE. The CDR3 contains 14 residues. In DNA form, the CDR3 reads TGTGCCAGCAGCGTAGCTTCCAGGTTCTATGGCTACACCTTC. It yields the protein CASSVASRFYGYTF.

This chain uses TRBV15 with TRBJ2-7; the D is unclear. V was pared by 0 bases and J by 7 bases, with 16 bases between. The CDR3 loop spans 15 amino acids. The V gene's germline CDR1 is LNHNV and CDR2 YYDKDF (reference sequence). As DNA, the CDR3 is TGTGCCACCAGCAGAGATCAGTACCGGGTTGGAGAGCAGTACTTC. This encodes CATSRDQYRVGEQYF.

The CDR3 nucleotides read TGTGCCAGCAGTTCAACCCCGACAGGGTTCGAGCAGTACTTC. Translated, it gives CASSSTPTGFEQYF. This sequence joins TRBV27 and TRBJ2-7; 7 bases map to TRBD1. J was trimmed by 6 bases and V by 4 bases; bases with no gene match: 9. The CDR3 is 14 amino acids. Looked up from germline, CDR1 is MNHEY and CDR2 is SMNVEV (reference sequence).

The rearrangement joins TRBV10-3 to TRBJ1-1; D is unclear. This CDR3 is built from 14 residues. The V gene lost 0 bases and the J gene lost 0 bases, with 5 bases spanning the gap. Per germline, CDR1 ENHRY and CDR2 SYGVKD. Here the CDR3 reads CAISESAVNTEAFF. CDR3 in DNA: TGTGCCATCAGTGAGTCTGCAGTGAACACTGAAGCTTTCTTT.

The CDR3, as DNA: TGTGCCAGCAGCCAAGATCGGCTAGCGACAGATACGCAGTATTTT. Translated: CASSQDRLATDTQYF. The rearrangement uses TRBV4-2 and TRBJ2-3; D perhaps matches TRBD2 (6 bases). This CDR3 region has 15 residues. Trimming stripped 0 bases from V and 3 bases from J, with 10 bases between. Germline assignment: CDR1 LGHNA and CDR2 YNFKEQ.

V gene TRBV6-6 combines with J gene TRBJ1-6; D is ambiguous. CDR1 is MNHNY and CDR2 is SVGAGI in the germline V gene (reference sequence). Deletions cut 8 bases from V and 5 bases from J, with 13 bases between. This CDR3 comprises 14 residues. CDR3 loop: CASGRPANNSPLHF. The DNA for the CDR3 is TGTGCCAGCGGTCGGCCCGCTAATAATTCACCCCTCCACTTT.

V is TRBV7-2 and J is TRBJ2-3; 14 nucleotides line up with TRBD2. This CDR3 spans 16 amino acids. The germline V gene encodes CDR1 SGHTA and CDR2 FQGNSA. V shed 3 bases, J shed 5 bases, and the junction held 4 bases outside the gene matches. The CDR3 sequence is CASSLGLAGVVDTQYF. The CDR3, as DNA: TGTGCCAGCAGCTTGGGACTAGCGGGAGTAGTAGATACGCAGTATTTT.

This clone was observed a handful of times. This chain links TRBV19 with TRBJ1-5; a weak D match, TRBD1 (5 bases). From germline, CDR1 is LNHDA and CDR2 SQIVND (reference sequence). The CDR3 is made up of 15 amino acids. Trimming shortened V by 3 bases and J by 2 bases, and 11 bases separated the two germline ends. CDR3 in DNA: TGTGCCAGTAGTATGTCGCCGACAGGCAATCAGCCCCAGCATTTT. Protein product: CASSMSPTGNQPQHF.

This chain links TRBV6-2 or TRBV6-3 with TRBJ2-2; D might be TRBD2 (6 bases). The CDR3 runs 17 residues. In germline, CDR1 is MNHEY, CDR2 SVGEGT. Trimming pared 2 bases from V and 2 bases from J, leaving 15 bases between. The CDR3 here is CASSYKRGGENTGELFF. The CDR3 coding sequence is TGTGCCAGCAGTTACAAGAGGGGAGGAGAAAACACCGGGGAGCTGTTTTTT.

Of note for this clone: The junction departs from germline at one end; a sequencing error may be responsible. The V and J genes are TRBV15 and TRBJ1-4, with 7 bases identical to TRBD1. Germline V gene sequence: CDR1 LNHNV, CDR2 YYDKDF (reference sequence). CDR3 length equals 14 residues. The CDR3 is CATSSHWDSEKLLF. The CDR3 DNA is TGTGCCACCAGCAGCCACTGGGACAGTGAAAAACTGCTTTTT.